Presented here are 27 T cell receptor beta chains from one specimen sequenced in a study of CD8+CD57+ T cells in acquired aplastic anemia. Genomic DNA served as template for TCR beta VDJ and CDR3 profiling. TCRdb itself ran the reads through MiXCR, one entry per CDR3 protein. There are around 200,000 distinct CDR3 sequences in the sample; about 60% occur only once, and roughly 53% lies in the top ten. Whoever was chosen for sequencing had shown CD8+CD57+ cell expansion by flow cytometry. Sequencing used sorted CD4+, CD8+, or CD8+CD57+ T cells (not recorded which) from PBMCs. The receptors were gathered from a human donor with aplastic anemia.

The genes are TRBV25-1 and TRBJ1-4, with D perhaps matching TRBD1 (6 bases). There are 16 residues in the CDR3. Deletions cut 4 bases from V and 0 bases from J, with 12 bases between. In germline, CDR1 is MGHDK, CDR2 SYGVNS. CDR3 loop: CASSVWTVSTNEKLFF. The CDR3 nucleotides read TGTGCCAGCAGTGTTTGGACAGTTTCAACTAATGAAAAACTGTTTTTT.

V usage is TRBV7-9 and J usage is TRBJ1-1; D ambiguous. Trimming cost V 0 bases and J 2 bases, with 10 bases left between them. The CDR3 is 15 amino acids. Germline V CDR1 and CDR2: SEHNR, FQNEAQ (reference sequence). The CDR3 sequence: CASSLAAGANTEAFF. CDR3 bases: TGTGCCAGCAGCTTAGCGGCAGGTGCTAACACTGAAGCTTTCTTT.

The V and J genes are TRBV7-2 and TRBJ2-7; 7 positions agree with TRBD2. The CDR3 length is 16 residues. CDR1 SGHTA and CDR2 FQGNSA come from the germline V gene. The ends lost 1 base at V and 7 bases at J; junction bases unmatched: 13. CDR3 bases: TGTGCCAGCAGCTTAGTCGGACGTGCGGGAGCAAGAGAGCAGTACTTC. It is translated as CASSLVGRAGAREQYF.

Points on this clonotype: Its ends do not fully match the called genes, so a read error is possible. The genes are TRBV15 and TRBJ1-3; 7 bases map to TRBD1. Germline V gene sequence: CDR1 LNHNV, CDR2 YYDKDF (reference sequence). The CDR3 is made up of 15 amino acids. The CDR3: CATSRGDSSGNTIYF. The CDR3 DNA follows: TGTGCCACGAGCAGAGGGGACAGTTCCGGAAACACCATATATTTT.

This clonotype was seen at least ten times. V is TRBV19 and J is TRBJ1-4; weak D call: TRBD1 (5 bases). This CDR3 comprises 13 residues. Trimming took 4 bases from V and 7 from J, leaving 10 bases between them. Germline V gives CDR1 LNHDA, CDR2 SQIVND (reference sequence). The CDR3 here is CASSTPGREKLFF. CDR3 nucleotides: TGTGCCAGTAGTACCCCGGGACGTGAAAAACTGTTTTTT.

For this clonotype: A junction boundary mismatches the germline segment, possibly from a read error. The gene calls are TRBV7-8 and TRBJ2-2; TRBD1 matches 10 bases. CDR3 size: 15 residues. In germline, CDR1 is SGHVS, CDR2 FQNEAQ. In DNA, the CDR3 is TGTGCCAGCAGTCCCGGACAGGGGGAAGTACGGGGAGCTGTTTTT. It is translated as CASSPGQGEVRGAVF.

This chain uses TRBV5-5 with TRBJ2-5; D gene ambiguous. Trimming cost V 0 bases and J 4 bases, with 19 bases left between them. Per germline, CDR1 SGHKS and CDR2 YYEKEE (reference sequence). The CDR3 runs to 17 residues. CDR3 region: CASSLARTELLRETQYF. The CDR3 DNA reads as TGTGCCAGCAGCTTGGCTAGAACAGAACTGCTTCGAGAGACCCAGTACTTC.

The rearrangement links TRBV19 to TRBJ1-6, with D possibly being TRBD1 (5 bases). Looked up from germline, CDR1 is LNHDA and CDR2 is SQIVND (reference sequence). The CDR3 is made up of 17 amino acids. The V gene lost 9 bases and the J gene lost 7 bases, with 25 bases spanning the gap. The CDR3 region is CASRGAGVGDLNSPLHF. The CDR3 DNA reads as TGTGCCAGCCGAGGCGCGGGGGTTGGGGATCTGAATTCACCCCTCCACTTT.

The J gene is TRBJ2-7, the V gene TRBV20-1, with 7 bases aligning to TRBD2. Trimming took 4 bases from V and 4 from J; bases not matched to a gene: 7. From germline, CDR1 is DFQATT and CDR2 SNEGSKA (reference sequence). The CDR3 is made up of 13 amino acids. The CDR3, as DNA: TGCAGTGCTATGGGGCTAGCGGAATACGAGCAGTACTTC. This gives the protein CSAMGLAEYEQYF.

The rearrangement links TRBV14 to TRBJ1-2; D is unresolved. V lost 0 bases, J lost 4 bases, and 3 bases lay in between. The length of the CDR3 is 12 residues. The germline CDR1 and CDR2 sequences are SGHDN and FVKESK. CDR3 sequence: CASSQDIYGYTF. The CDR3 bases are TGTGCCAGCAGCCAAGATATCTATGGCTACACCTTC.

The rearrangement uses TRBV25-1 and TRBJ1-1, with 9 bases aligning to TRBD1. The CDR3 runs to 15 residues. CDR1 MGHDK and CDR2 SYGVNS come from the germline V gene. Trimming took 6 bases from V and 4 from J; bases not matched to a gene: 9. The CDR3: CASSSTGTGITEAFF. CDR3 coding DNA: TGTGCCAGCAGCTCCACCGGGACAGGGATCACTGAAGCTTTCTTT. Looking up the rest from reference TRBV25-1 and TRBJ1-1 gives the full variable domain: EADIYQTPRYLVIGTGKKITLECSQTMGHDKMYWYQQDPGMELHLIHYSYGVNSTEKGDLSSESTVSRIRTEHFPLTLESARPSHTSQYLCASSSTGTGITEAFFGQGTRLTVV.

This chain connects TRBV24-1 to TRBJ1-5, with 8 bases aligning to TRBD1. This CDR3 has 14 amino acids. After removal of 1 base from V and 12 bases from J, the junction contained 7 bases not matched to a gene. The germline V gene encodes CDR1 KGHDR and CDR2 SFDVKD. The CDR3 nucleotides are TGTGCCACCAGTGATTTTAAGACAGGGGAGGTCCAGCATTTT. Amino acid sequence: CATSDFKTGEVQHF.

This clonotype occurred a few times. The V and J genes are TRBV25-1 and TRBJ2-7, with no clear D. CDR1 and CDR2 (germline): MGHDK, SYGVNS. Trimming removed 6 bases from V and 0 bases from J, with 6 bases in between. This CDR3 comprises 12 residues. The CDR3 nucleotides are TGTGCCAGCAGCCGGGCCTCCTACGAGCAGTACTTC. This translates into CASSRASYEQYF.

A few counts support this clonotype. The rearrangement links TRBV15 to TRBJ2-7; possibly TRBD2 for D (5 bases). The ends were cut back, 1 base at V and 6 bases at J, with 10 bases in the middle. The CDR3 loop spans 13 amino acids. Germline CDR1 reads LNHNV; CDR2 reads YYDKDF (reference sequence). The CDR3, as DNA: TGTGCCACCAGCAGAGTAGGGAGCGTCGAGCAGTACTTC. This encodes CATSRVGSVEQYF.

The genes are TRBV20-1 and TRBJ2-7; D is ambiguous. This CDR3 is 13 amino acids long. Germline V gene data show CDR1 as DFQATT and CDR2 as SNEGSKA (reference sequence). V lost 4 bases and J 2 bases, leaving 12 bases between the germline ends. The CDR3 loop reads CSAIAPETYEQYF. As DNA, the CDR3 is TGCAGTGCTATCGCTCCCGAAACCTACGAGCAGTACTTC.

The rearrangement links TRBV24-1 to TRBJ2-5; no reliable D call. The germline V and J ends were trimmed by 4 bases and 3 bases, with 5 bases remaining between them. This CDR3 has 12 amino acids. CDR1 and CDR2 from the germline V gene are KGHDR and SFDVKD. This CDR3 is CATSEGKETQYF. The CDR3 bases are TGTGCCACCAGTGAGGGGAAAGAGACCCAGTACTTC.

V usage is TRBV11-2 and J usage is TRBJ2-3, with 11 bases aligning to TRBD2. The V and J ends lost 3 bases and 2 bases, in that order; junction bases with no gene match: 4. This CDR3 has 16 residues. Germline-derived CDR1 and CDR2 are SGHAT and FQNNGV. For the CDR3, the DNA is TGTGCCAGCAGCTTTTGGACTAGCGGGCTCACAGATACGCAGTATTTT. Residues: CASSFWTSGLTDTQYF.

This clonotype was seen only a few times. For the CDR3, the DNA is TGTGCCAGCAGTGGCAGATCCTACAATGAGCAGTTCTTC. This codes for CASSGRSYNEQFF. The chain employs TRBV7-6 and TRBJ2-1; unclear D gene. This CDR3 contains 13 residues. The V and J ends lost 6 bases and 1 base respectively, with 7 bases between them. CDR1 is SGHVS, CDR2 FNYEAQ, per germline.

The sample holds many counts of this clonotype. The CDR3 nucleotides are TGTGCCAGCAGGGATCCGGGACAGGGGGCGGAGGAGCAGTACTTC. Protein sequence: CASRDPGQGAEEQYF. V and J are TRBV28 and TRBJ2-7; TRBD1 agrees at 12 bases. The CDR3 length is 15 residues. CDR1 is MDHEN and CDR2 is SYDVKM in the germline V gene. V was clipped by 6 bases and J by 7 bases; unmatched bases: 10.

This clonotype showed up just once. The chain links TRBV19 to TRBJ2-5; 9 nucleotides match TRBD1. Trimming at V came to 6 bases and at J to 3 bases, leaving 5 bases not matched to a gene. The CDR3 totals 14 residues. Germline V lookup: CDR1 LNHDA, CDR2 SQIVND (reference sequence). The CDR3 is CASRNRGREETQYF. The CDR3 DNA follows: TGTGCCAGTAGGAACAGGGGGCGGGAAGAGACCCAGTACTTC.

The rearrangement joins TRBV20-1 to TRBJ1-5; D gene unclear. The V end was cut by 1 base, the J end by 5 bases, with 9 bases between. The CDR3 totals 13 residues. CDR1 is DFQATT and CDR2 is SNEGSKA in the germline V gene (reference sequence). The CDR3 protein is CSARGSPDQPQHF. The CDR3 nucleotides read TGCAGTGCTAGAGGCAGCCCCGATCAGCCCCAGCATTTT.

The rearrangement links TRBV20-1 to TRBJ1-2; 7 nucleotides align to TRBD1. After removal of 0 bases from V and 3 bases from J, the junction contained 4 bases not matched to a gene. The CDR3 is 14 residues long. From germline, CDR1 is DFQATT and CDR2 SNEGSKA (reference sequence). In nucleotides, the CDR3 is TGCAGTGCTAGAGATCTAGGGACAGACTATGGCTACACCTTC. It encodes CSARDLGTDYGYTF.

The V gene is TRBV10-3, the J gene TRBJ2-2; 7 bases match TRBD2. CDR3 length: 15 residues. In germline, CDR1 is ENHRY, CDR2 SYGVKD. The ends lost 6 bases at V and 0 bases at J; junction bases unmatched: 4. CDR3 sequence (DNA): TGTGCCATCAGGGGGACTATTTCGAACACCGGGGAGCTGTTTTTT. Its protein product is CAIRGTISNTGELFF.

Here the CDR3 reads CASSLEHLSYNEQFF. Here the CDR3 DNA reads TGTGCCAGCAGCTTAGAACACCTCTCCTACAATGAGCAGTTCTTC. The chain is built from TRBV7-9 and TRBJ2-1; no clear D gene. This CDR3 contains 15 residues. Trimming stripped 1 base from V and 0 bases from J, with 7 bases between. Germline CDR1 reads SEHNR; CDR2 reads FQNEAQ (reference sequence).

Ten or more counts support this clonotype. This chain joins TRBV5-1 and TRBJ2-7; D perhaps matches TRBD2 (7 bases). V shed 0 bases and J shed 2 bases, with 18 bases lying between them. Germline lookup yields CDR1 SGHRS and CDR2 YFSETQ. CDR3 length: 17 amino acids. CDR3 in amino acids: CASSLDRGTIPPYEQYF. CDR3 nucleotide sequence: TGCGCCAGCAGCTTGGATAGGGGGACTATACCACCCTACGAGCAGTACTTC.

This chain connects TRBV2 to TRBJ2-7, with 7 positions matching TRBD2. CDR1 SNHLY and CDR2 FYNNEI come from the germline V gene. The trim removed 7 bases at V and 2 bases at J, leaving 2 bases unmatched. This CDR3 spans 12 amino acids. This CDR3 is CASTGLAYEQYF. The CDR3 region has the DNA TGTGCCAGCACAGGACTAGCCTACGAGCAGTACTTC.

V is TRBV11-3 and J is TRBJ2-5; 14 nucleotides match TRBD2. Germline CDR1 and CDR2: SGHNT and YENEEA. The CDR3 covers 16 residues. After removal of 5 bases from V and 11 bases from J, the junction contained 13 bases not matched to a gene. The CDR3 reads CASSAPGLAGGGEQYF. Here the CDR3 DNA reads TGTGCCAGCAGCGCCCCCGGACTAGCGGGAGGAGGAGAGCAGTACTTC.